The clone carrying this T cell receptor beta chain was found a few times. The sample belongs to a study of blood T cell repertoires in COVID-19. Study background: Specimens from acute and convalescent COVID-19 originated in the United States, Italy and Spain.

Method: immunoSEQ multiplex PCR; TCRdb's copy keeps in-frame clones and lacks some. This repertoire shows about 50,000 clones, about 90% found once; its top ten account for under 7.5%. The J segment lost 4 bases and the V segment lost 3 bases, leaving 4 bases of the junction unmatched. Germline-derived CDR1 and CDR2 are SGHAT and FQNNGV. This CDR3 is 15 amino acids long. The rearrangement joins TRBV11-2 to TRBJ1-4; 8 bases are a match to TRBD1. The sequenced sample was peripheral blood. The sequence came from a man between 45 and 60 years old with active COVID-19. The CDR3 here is CASSFKTGVNEKLFF. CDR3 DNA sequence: TGTGCCAGCAGCTTTAAGACAGGGGTTAATGAAAAACTGTTTTTT. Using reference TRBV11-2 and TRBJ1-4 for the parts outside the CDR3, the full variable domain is EAGVAQSPRYKIIEKRQSVAFWCNPISGHATLYWYQQILGQGPKLLIQFQNNGVVDDSQLPKDRFSAERLKGVDSTLKIQPAKLEDSAVYLCASSFKTGVNEKLFFGSGTQLSVL.